These 4 T cell receptor beta chains came from one sample sequenced in a study of cytomegalovirus exposure and HLA in healthy donors. PCR employed 60 Vbeta and 13 Jbeta primers. The table came from immunoSEQ multiplex PCR; TCRdb's copy has only in-frame clones and leaves some out. The sample consists of 120,000 to 150,000 clones, around 85% of them appearing once. The sequencing sample was made of PBMCs. The receptor source for this set is a middle-aged man in good health and CMV-seropositive.

The rearrangement uses TRBV9 and TRBJ1-2; D call uncertain. Per germline, CDR1 SGDLS and CDR2 YYNGEE. V lost 3 bases and J 8 bases, leaving 11 bases between the germline ends. This CDR3 spans 12 amino acids. In DNA, the CDR3 is TGTGCCAGCAGCGAGCCCATTTTAGGCTACACCTTC. Its translation: CASSEPILGYTF.

The CDR3 DNA reads TGTGCCAGCAGTCCCCTTAAGCGGGCCACCTACGAGCAGTACTTC. It yields the protein CASSPLKRATYEQYF. V gene TRBV27 combines with J gene TRBJ2-7, with D possibly TRBD2 on 6 matching bases. CDR1 is MNHEY and CDR2 is SMNVEV in the germline V gene (reference sequence). The CDR3 runs to 15 residues. Trimming cost V 5 bases and J 2 bases, with 16 bases left between them.

J is TRBJ2-1 and V is TRBV5-6, with 7 bases that match TRBD1. The CDR3 covers 16 residues. Germline CDR1 is SGHDT and CDR2 is YYEEEE. V shed 5 bases and J 2 bases; nucleotides not matched to a gene: 10. The CDR3 DNA reads as TGTGCCAGCAGTCAATACCGGGACAGTACCTACAATGAGCAGTTCTTC. Translating it yields CASSQYRDSTYNEQFF.

This rearrangement joins TRBV6-6 to TRBJ2-1; 7 bases match TRBD2. The ends lost 6 bases at V and 3 bases at J; junction bases unmatched: 11. CDR1 MNHNY and CDR2 SVGAGI come from the germline V gene (reference sequence). This CDR3 is built from 16 residues. The CDR3 protein is CASSGPPGGSYNEQFF. As DNA, the CDR3 is TGTGCCAGCAGCGGACCCCCCGGCGGGAGCTACAATGAGCAGTTCTTC.